This T cell receptor (beta chain) was recorded in a study of T cells after yellow fever vaccination. Study overall: In the case of low-cell-number fractions, SMART-Seq v4 Ultra Low Input was used for preparation. General study findings and limits: Subsequent booster samples again held most clones from primary vaccination (96% CD4, 88% CD8).

Points on this clonotype: Its antigen is as yet unknown.

Germline CDR1 reads SEHNR; CDR2 reads FQNEAQ (reference sequence). The ends were cut back, 5 bases at V and 2 bases at J, with 13 bases in the middle. The CDR3 spans 14 residues. TCRdb analysed the 5' RACE reads with MiXCR anew, one entry per CDR3 protein. The sample has tens of thousands of distinct CDR3 sequences; 7.3% are singletons. This chain connects TRBV7-9 to TRBJ2-7; D is tentatively TRBD1 or TRBD2 (5 bases each). Sequences were derived from CD8+ T cells sorted from PBMCs, sampled less than 11 days after the first yellow fever vaccination. The sequence derives from a man aged 18 to 29 who received the YFV17D yellow fever vaccine. The CDR3 DNA reads as TGTGCCAGCAGCGGGGGTTCCGCCCCCTACGAGCAGTACTTC. Translation: CASSGGSAPYEQYF.